Listed here are 8 T cell receptor beta chains from one sample, sequenced in a study of cytomegalovirus exposure and HLA in healthy donors. PCR amplification relied on 60 Vbeta primers (plus 13 Jbeta primers). The data were produced by immunoSEQ multiplex PCR, yet TCRdb's version contains in-frame clones alone and is incomplete. The sample holds under 150,000 clones, about four fifths seen once. The sequenced material came from PBMCs. These receptors came from a man between 18 and 35 years old in good health and CMV-seronegative.

This clone was observed a few times. V is TRBV6-6 and J is TRBJ2-5, with TRBD2 identical over 7 bases. The CDR3 length is 15 residues. The germline V gene encodes CDR1 MNHNY and CDR2 SVGAGI (reference sequence). Trimming at V came to 6 bases and at J to 2 bases, leaving 9 bases not matched to a gene. The DNA for the CDR3 is TGTGCCAGCAGGGATACCGGGACTAAACAAGAGACCCAGTACTTC. Its protein is CASRDTGTKQETQYF.

This clone was detected only once. The sample holds other DNA sequences that translate to the same CDR3. The V gene is TRBV5-1, the J gene TRBJ1-4; D ambiguous. V was cut by 0 bases and J by 7 bases, with 13 bases left in between. The CDR3 totals 15 residues. The germline V gene encodes CDR1 SGHRS and CDR2 YFSETQ. CDR3 DNA: TGCGCCAGCAGCTTGGCCGAGGGAGTTAGTGAAAAACTGTTTTTT. This codes for CASSLAEGVSEKLFF. Together with reference TRBV5-1 and TRBJ1-4, the CDR3 gives the full variable domain: KAGVTQTPRYLIKTRGQQVTLSCSPISGHRSVSWYQQTPGQGLQFLFEYFSETQRNKGNFPGRFSGRQFSNSRSEMNVSTLELGDSALYLCASSLAEGVSEKLFFGSGTQLSVL.

This clone was observed a handful of times. The chain recombines TRBV4-1 with TRBJ1-4, with D maybe TRBD1 (5 bases). Germline V gene data show CDR1 as MGHRA and CDR2 as YSYEKL. The CDR3 spans 15 residues. Trimming took 0 bases from V and 1 from J, leaving 6 bases between them. The chain's CDR3 is CASSQEGGTNEKLFF. CDR3 in DNA: TGCGCCAGCAGCCAAGAGGGGGGAACTAATGAAAAACTGTTTTTT.

The chain carries TRBV30 and TRBJ2-2; 9 bases agree with TRBD2. Germline CDR1 and CDR2: GTSNPN and SVGIG (reference sequence). The CDR3 consists of 13 residues. The V segment lost 5 bases and the J segment 4 bases; nucleotides outside the gene matches: 2. This CDR3 is CAWVAGVTGELFF. CDR3 in DNA: TGTGCCTGGGTAGCGGGAGTCACCGGGGAGCTGTTTTTT.

This clone was observed a few times. The J gene is TRBJ2-7, the V gene TRBV5-4, with D possibly TRBD1 on 6 matching bases. Germline CDR1 is SGHNT and CDR2 is YYREEE (reference sequence). This CDR3 spans 15 amino acids. Trimming took off 4 bases at V and 0 bases at J, with 14 bases between the two ends. The CDR3 here is CASSRGQSSSYEQYF. CDR3 coding DNA: TGTGCCAGCAGCCGCGGACAGTCGAGCTCCTACGAGCAGTACTTC.

The CDR3 loop reads CASSLSGYEAFF. CDR3 nucleotide sequence: TGTGCCAGCAGCTTATCAGGATATGAAGCTTTCTTT. The chain employs TRBV7-2 and TRBJ1-1; D uncertain. Trimming took 2 bases from V and 7 from J, leaving 8 bases between them. Germline V gene lookup returns CDR1 SGHTA and CDR2 FQGNSA. The CDR3 runs 12 residues.

The gene calls are TRBV7-3 and TRBJ1-4, with a weak D call TRBD1 (6 bases). This CDR3 spans 16 amino acids. Trimming pared 5 bases from V and 8 bases from J, leaving 21 bases between. CDR1 and CDR2 from the germline V gene are SGHTA and FQGTGA. CDR3 amino acids: CASSPKQGMVDEKLFF. CDR3 in DNA: TGTGCCAGCAGCCCAAAACAGGGTATGGTGGACGAAAAACTGTTTTTT. Full variable domain (rest looked up from reference TRBV7-3 and TRBJ1-4): GAGVSQTPSNKVTEKGKYVELRCDPISGHTALYWYRQSLGQGPEFLIYFQGTGAADDSGLPNDRFFAVRPEGSVSTLKIQRTERGDSAVYLCASSPKQGMVDEKLFFGSGTQLSVL.

This clone was seen a few times. The chain has TRBV4-1 and TRBJ1-1, with TRBD1 identical over 9 bases. Per germline, CDR1 MGHRA and CDR2 YSYEKL. The CDR3 loop spans 17 amino acids. V shed 0 bases, J shed 2 bases, and the junction held 7 bases outside the gene matches. DNA of the CDR3: TGCGCCAGCAGCCAAGATGGTGGGACAGGGCGTAACACTGAAGCTTTCTTT. It is translated as CASSQDGGTGRNTEAFF.